The clone carrying this T cell receptor (beta chain) was detected once. The CDR3 runs 15 residues. CDR1 MNHEY and CDR2 SVGEGT come from the germline V gene. With 0 bases removed from V and 6 bases from J, the gap between germline ends came to 14 bases. In the original workflow: Cell counts per sample came from amplifying reference gene primers. The table came from immunoSEQ multiplex PCR; TCRdb's copy has only in-frame clones and leaves some out. That table supplies the V and J calls and clone size; D and trimming were determined from the DNA. The table includes about 81,000 clones, about 91% detected once. This specimen belongs to a study of blood T cell repertoires in COVID-19. Across the whole study: Samples came from the United States, Italy and Spain, spanning acute and convalescent COVID-19. Sample material is recorded as cDNA or gDNA derived from T cells, B-cell-depleted T cells, or PBMCs.

This rearrangement joins TRBV6-2 or TRBV6-3 to TRBJ1-2, with TRBD1 as a possible D gene (6 bases). Sequences were obtained from peripheral blood. The origin of this receptor is a woman aged 80 or over with active COVID-19. The CDR3 bases are TGTGCCAGCAGTTACTCGAAACGGGGGGCTCATGGCTACACCTTC. It specifies CASSYSKRGAHGYTF.